The T cell receptor beta chain under discussion was sequenced for a study of T cell repertoires in cytomegalovirus infection. Looking at the study overall: Public TCR beta signature analysis indicated the presence of both CMV infection and matching HLA type. Study observations and caveats: Pooled public TCR beta family frequency picked out CMV carriers with the relevant HLA. HLA-C-restricted CMV-specific TCR beta clonotypes were dominant in the ex vivo response.

This clonotype was recorded a few times. Its matching antigen is unknown. V dropped 6 bases and J dropped 10 bases, with 19 bases sitting between them. The germline gives CDR1 MNHEY, CDR2 SMNVEV (reference sequence). This CDR3 spans 15 amino acids. TCRdb re-called the reads with MiXCR, one entry per CDR3 protein. The sample consists of around 490,000 distinct CDR3 sequences, around 27% of them appearing once. This receptor was obtained from a human donor in good health (CMV status not recorded). Some clones in this sample may be carry-over from other donors' samples. The V and J genes are TRBV27 and TRBJ1-6, with D perhaps TRBD1 (5 bases). Specimen: PBMCs. The CDR3 loop is CASRGPRGSGSPLHF. CDR3 DNA sequence: TGTGCCAGCAGGGGCCCGCGGGGGTCCGGGTCACCCCTCCACTTT.